This T cell receptor (beta chain) is from a study of Graves' ophthalmopathy and Graves' hyperthyroidism (dated by TCRdb to the late 2010s). Regarding the research as a whole: Peripheral blood samples were taken at the time of initial diagnosis, before any treatment was given. A discovery set of 90 to 100 patients (roughly 43 ophthalmopathy, 55 to 60 stable hyperthyroidism) was enrolled to explore V-J signatures distinguishing ophthalmopathy from hyperthyroidism. For training and testing, the 80 to 100 patients in the discovery cohort were randomly divided in a 7:3 ratio. The study used TCR beta repertoire signatures to distinguish Graves' ophthalmopathy from Graves' hyperthyroidism and to predict progression to ophthalmopathy. For independent validation, a separate cohort was made up of fewer than 20 hyperthyroidism patients plus 17 patients who later progressed from hyperthyroidism to ophthalmopathy. In more than five hyperthyroidism patients, T-cell repertoires of thyroid tissue and blood were compared. In total, under 150 blood samples were TCR-sequenced: approximately 42 ophthalmopathy, roughly 80 hyperthyroidism and approximately 17 hyperthyroidism-to-ophthalmopathy patients. Following sampling, methimazole starting at 30 mg daily was administered to hyperthyroidism patients, and high-dose intravenous methylprednisolone was administered to ophthalmopathy patients.

The ophthalmopathy patients had moderately to severely active disease, with a Clinical Activity Score of 3 or higher, a NOSPECS grade of 4 or higher, and a disease duration of less than 3 months. Anyone with other autoimmune diseases, uncontrolled infections, pregnancy or lactation was excluded from the study. Diagnosis relied on clinical symptoms, serum thyroxine, TRAb, thyroid ultrasound and orbital computed tomography. Using Ficoll-Paque density gradient centrifugation, PBMCs were isolated from over 8.5 ml of fresh peripheral blood. Trizol reagent was used to extract the total RNA, and its quality was then checked on an Agilent 2100 Bioanalyzer. A remark on this clonotype: Its antigen remains unidentified. A much larger clone lies one base from this, so it may be a read error.

Study-wide conclusions, independent of this receptor: Sample size was not statistically predetermined, and group allocation was not concealed from the investigators. Most of the expanded thyroid clonotypes with a frequency above 0.001 were also detected in blood, and it was suggested that the thyroid immune response may be reflected by blood repertoires. The 13-signature model separated ophthalmopathy from stable hyperthyroidism with approximately 90% sensitivity and almost 84% specificity in cross-validation, and 80%/75% in the test set. In validation, the model predicted ophthalmopathy progression with 55% to 71% sensitivity and roughly 72% specificity; 12 predicted patients were CT-confirmed with GO in a median of 6.5 months.

For repertoire sequencing, the TCR beta CDR3 regions were amplified from RNA transcripts. A first-round RT-PCR used HTBI primers with the Qiagen OneStep RT-PCR kit, followed by a second-round multiplex PCR, size selection and purification. The libraries underwent paired-end sequencing with 100 bp reads on an Illumina HiSeq2000. In the authors' own workflow: SOAPnuke was used to process the reads, removing any read that contained adapters or uncalled bases, had a mean Phred below 15, or lacked an exact match to the constant primer or identifier. COPE v1.2.5 was used to merge the high-quality paired reads. Each unique nucleotide sequence was defined as a clonotype, and clonotypes were aligned to IMGT TRB V, D and J references with MiTCR v1.1. Analysis was restricted to V-J combinations with a frequency above 0.0001, which covered roughly 99% of repertoires. For each V-J combination, a TCR clonal expansion and chaos score was defined as the ratio of F50 clonal expansion to chaos observed in the TCRdist matrix. Features were reduced by Welch's t-statistics and random forest to approximately 12 V-J combinations, which fed a naive Bayes classifier. Thyroid-blood repertoire similarity was quantified with the Morisita-Horn index. TCRdb cleaned the public reads at Q25 with fastp, built clones with MiXCR and kept in-frame beta chains. A single entry per CDR3 protein holds the most common genes and DNA from its merged rows. The V and J calls shown here were made by TCRdb, not taken from the authors' results. The sample has approximately 500,000 distinct CDR3 sequences on record, around an eighth of them singletons. The ten biggest clones cover roughly 9.8% of the sample.

The CDR3, cysteine through phenylalanine, is 16 amino acids long. Solely the CDR3 DNA is kept, with 48 bases framed from the first base. The germline V gene encodes CDR1 DFQATT and CDR2 SNEGSKA (reference sequence). The sequencing sample was made of blood. The chain is assembled from TRBV20-1 and TRBJ1-2; TRBD1 lines up with 8 middle nucleotides. The sequence derives from a woman in her thirties with Graves' ophthalmopathy. Donor details come from another sample of the same person, matched by shared clones. The nucleotide sequence reads TGCAGTGCTAGCCCTAGGACAGGGATTGGTAACTATGGCTTCACCTTC. Its protein reads: CSASPRTGIGNYGFTF.